This T cell receptor (beta chain) was identified in a study of Graves' ophthalmopathy and Graves' hyperthyroidism. In the case of this clonotype: Just one base apart from a much larger clone, this may be a read error.

Germline assignment: CDR1 SGHRS and CDR2 YFSETQ. The CDR3 runs 14 residues. CDR3 regions of TCR beta were amplified from RNA transcripts. In the first round, RT-PCR was carried out with HTBI primers, and a multiplex PCR formed the second round. One entry per CDR3 protein, called by TCRdb with MiXCR from the multiplex PCR reads. The sample has over 500,000 distinct CDR3 sequences; around a fifth are singletons. The chain combines TRBV5-1 with TRBJ1-2, with TRBD1 matching over 8 bases. Sequenced input: peripheral blood. The TCR sequence derives from a woman between 18 and 29 years old with stable Graves' hyperthyroidism. Some clones in this sample may be carry-over from other donors' samples. As DNA, the CDR3 is TGCGCCAGCAGCGCAGACCAGGGGGCCTATGGCTACAGCTTC. Protein product: CASSADQGAYGYSF.